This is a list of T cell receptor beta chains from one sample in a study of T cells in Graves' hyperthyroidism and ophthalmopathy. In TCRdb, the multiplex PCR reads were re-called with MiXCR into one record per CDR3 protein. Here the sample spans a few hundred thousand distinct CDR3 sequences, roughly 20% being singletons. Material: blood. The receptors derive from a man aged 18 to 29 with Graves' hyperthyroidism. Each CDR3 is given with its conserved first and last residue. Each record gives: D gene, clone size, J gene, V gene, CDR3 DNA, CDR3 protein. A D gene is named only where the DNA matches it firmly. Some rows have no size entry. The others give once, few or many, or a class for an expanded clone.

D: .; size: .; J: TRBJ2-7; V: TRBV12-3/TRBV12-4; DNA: TGTGCCAGCAGTTTAAGGGGCCAGATTCCCTACGAGCAGTACTTC; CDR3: CASSLRGQIPYEQYF
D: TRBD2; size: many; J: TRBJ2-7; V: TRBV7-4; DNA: TGTGCCAGCAGCCCTAAACGGAGCGGGGGCTCCTACGAGCAGTACTTC; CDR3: CASSPKRSGGSYEQYF
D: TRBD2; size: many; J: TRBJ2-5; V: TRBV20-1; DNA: TGCAGTGCTAGCCCCTCGTGGGGGGGGGATGGAGAGACCCAGTACTTC; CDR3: CSASPSWGGDGETQYF
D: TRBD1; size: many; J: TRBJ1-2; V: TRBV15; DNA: TGTGCCACCAGCGAGACATCCGACAGGGACGGCTACACCTTC; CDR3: CATSETSDRDGYTF
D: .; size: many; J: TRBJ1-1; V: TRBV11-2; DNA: TGTGCCAGCAGCTTAGAAGAGCGGTTGAACACTGAAGCTTTCTTT; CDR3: CASSLEERLNTEAFF
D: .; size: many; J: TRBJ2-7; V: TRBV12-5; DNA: TGTGCTAGTGCCCTTTCCTCCTACGAGCAGTACTTC; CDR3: CASALSSYEQYF
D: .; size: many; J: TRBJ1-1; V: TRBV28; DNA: TGTGCCAGCAGTACCGGTGCGGACACTGAAGCTTTCTTT; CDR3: CASSTGADTEAFF
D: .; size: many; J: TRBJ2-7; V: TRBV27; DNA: TGTGCCAGCAGCCGATATCATTCGGGGAGCTACGAGCAGTACTTC; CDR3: CASSRYHSGSYEQYF
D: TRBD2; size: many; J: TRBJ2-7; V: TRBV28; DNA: TGTGCCAGCAGTTTAGTGCCGGGGGGATACGAGCAGTACTTC; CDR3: CASSLVPGGYEQYF
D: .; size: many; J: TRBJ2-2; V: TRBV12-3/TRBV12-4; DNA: TGTGCCAGCACCACGACTGGCGCGAACACCGGGGAGCTGTTTTTT; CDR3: CASTTTGANTGELFF
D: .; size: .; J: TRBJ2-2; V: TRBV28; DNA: TGTGCCAGCAGTTTAGGCGGAAGTACGGAGCTGTTTTTT; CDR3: CASSLGGSTELFF
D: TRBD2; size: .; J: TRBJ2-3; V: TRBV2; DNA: TGTGCCAGCAGTGAAGAAGGACTAGCGGGGGCCGTAAGAGATACGCAGTATTTT; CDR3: CASSEEGLAGAVRDTQYF
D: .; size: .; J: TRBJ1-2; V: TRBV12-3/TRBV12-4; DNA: TGTTCCAGCAGTGGAACAGGGATCTATGGCTACACCTTC; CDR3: CSSSGTGIYGYTF
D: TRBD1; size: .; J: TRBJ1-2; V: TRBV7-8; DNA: TGTGCCAGCAGCTCACCCGGGAGGGGGCTATACTATGGCTACACCTTC; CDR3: CASSSPGRGLYYGYTF
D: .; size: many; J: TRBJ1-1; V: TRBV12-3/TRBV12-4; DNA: TGTGCCAGCAGCACCCCCAGGGACGGAGGGTACACTGAAGCTTTCTTT; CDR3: CASSTPRDGGYTEAFF
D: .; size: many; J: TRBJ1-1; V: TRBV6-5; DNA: TGTGCCAGCAGTTACTCGTGGGCCATGAACACTGAAGCTTTCTTT; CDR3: CASSYSWAMNTEAFF
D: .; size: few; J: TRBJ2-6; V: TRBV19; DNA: TGTGCCAGTACTACTCTTAGGGGAAATTCTGGGGCCAACGTCCTGACTTTC; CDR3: CASTTLRGNSGANVLTF
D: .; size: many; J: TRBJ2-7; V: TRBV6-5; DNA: TGTGCCAGCAGTTACTCCCCCGACAGGAGCTACGAGCAGTACTTC; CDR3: CASSYSPDRSYEQYF
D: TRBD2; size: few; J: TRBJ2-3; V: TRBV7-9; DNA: TGTGCCAGCAGCTTACTAGCGGGGGATTGGGATACGCAGTATTTT; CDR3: CASSLLAGDWDTQYF
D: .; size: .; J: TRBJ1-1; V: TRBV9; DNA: TGTGCCAGCCAAGGGCCGGACACTGAAGCTTTCTTT; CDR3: CASQGPDTEAFF
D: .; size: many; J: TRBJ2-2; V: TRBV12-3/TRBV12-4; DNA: TGTGCCAGCAGTTTTAAGAACACCGGGGAGCTGTTTTTT; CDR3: CASSFKNTGELFF
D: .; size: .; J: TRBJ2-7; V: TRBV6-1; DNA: TGTGCCAGCAGTGCGACAGTCTTTAACGAGCAGTACTTC; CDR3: CASSATVFNEQYF
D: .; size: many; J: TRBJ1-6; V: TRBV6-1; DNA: TGTGCCAGCAGTGAAGCGCGCGGGGTAGGGTCACCCCTCCACTTT; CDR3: CASSEARGVGSPLHF
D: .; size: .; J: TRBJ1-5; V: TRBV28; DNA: TGTGCCAGCAGTTTGGTACTCAGCCAGCCCCAGCATTTT; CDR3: CASSLVLSQPQHF
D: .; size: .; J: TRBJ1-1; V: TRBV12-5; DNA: TGTGCTAGTGGCCTGGGACCCTCGTGGAAAGCTTTCTTT; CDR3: CASGLGPSWKAFF
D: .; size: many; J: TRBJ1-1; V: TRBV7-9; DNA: TGTGCCAGCAGCTTAGTTCGTGGGTTCACTGAAGCTTTCTTT; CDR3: CASSLVRGFTEAFF
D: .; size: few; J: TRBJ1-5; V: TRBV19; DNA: TGTGCCAGTAGATTTGAGGTACTGGCCAATCAGCCCCAGCATTTT; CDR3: CASRFEVLANQPQHF
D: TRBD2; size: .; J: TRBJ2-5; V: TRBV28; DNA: TGTGCCAGCAGTTCGGGGCTAGCGGGGGTTATTCTAAACCCACGACAAGAGACCCAGTACTTC; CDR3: CASSSGLAGVILNPRQETQYF
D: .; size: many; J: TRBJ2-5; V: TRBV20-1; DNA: TGCAGTGCTTCCCTCAGCCAGACCCAGTACTTC; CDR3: CSASLSQTQYF
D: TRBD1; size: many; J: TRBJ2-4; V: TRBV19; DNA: TGTGCCAGTAGTATAGATCCGGGACAGGGGGCACCCATCGGCAAAAACATTCAGTACTTC; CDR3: CASSIDPGQGAPIGKNIQYF
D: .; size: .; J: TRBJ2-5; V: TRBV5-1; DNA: TGCGCCAGCAGCTTGGTGGGGGCCGAGACCCAGTACTTC; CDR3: CASSLVGAETQYF
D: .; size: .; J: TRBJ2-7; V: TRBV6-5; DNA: TGTGCCAGCAGTTACTCGAGTAGCGCCAGCTCCTACGAGCAGTACTTC; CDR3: CASSYSSSASSYEQYF
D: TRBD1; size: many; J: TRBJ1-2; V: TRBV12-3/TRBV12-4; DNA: TGTGCCAGCAGTTTGGGGGGACAGGGGGCTGCTGGCTACACCTTC; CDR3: CASSLGGQGAAGYTF
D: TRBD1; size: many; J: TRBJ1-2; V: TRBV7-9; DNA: TGTGCCAGCAGCCTTCGGACAGGGGACTATGGCTACACCTTC; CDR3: CASSLRTGDYGYTF
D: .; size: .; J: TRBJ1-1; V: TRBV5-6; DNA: TGTGCCAGCAGCTGGGGCTCGGGGGCCGAAACTGAAGCTTTCTTT; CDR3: CASSWGSGAETEAFF
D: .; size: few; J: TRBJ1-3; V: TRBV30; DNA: TGTGCCTGGAGTGTACTAGGTAGAGCTGGAAACACCATATATTTT; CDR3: CAWSVLGRAGNTIYF
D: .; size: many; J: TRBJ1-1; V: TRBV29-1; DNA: TGCAGCGTTTTAAGAGGAACTGAAGCTTTCTTT; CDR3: CSVLRGTEAFF
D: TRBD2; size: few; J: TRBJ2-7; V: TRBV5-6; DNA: TGTGCCAGCAGCTTCGGCCTAGCGGGAGACTACGAGCAGTACTTC; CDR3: CASSFGLAGDYEQYF
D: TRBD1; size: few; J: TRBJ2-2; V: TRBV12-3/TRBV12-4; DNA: TGTGCCAGCAGTCTCATTACCGGGACAGGGCATCCCGGGGAGCTGTTTTTT; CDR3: CASSLITGTGHPGELFF
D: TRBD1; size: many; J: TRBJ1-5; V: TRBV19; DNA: TGTGCCAGCGGAACTGCGGGACAGGGGATCAATCAGCCCCAGCATTTT; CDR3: CASGTAGQGINQPQHF
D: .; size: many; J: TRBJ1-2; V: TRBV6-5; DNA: TGTGCCAGCAGTTACTCGGGGGGAAAGGATGGCTACACCTTC; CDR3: CASSYSGGKDGYTF
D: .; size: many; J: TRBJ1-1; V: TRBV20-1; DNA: TGCAGTGCTCTAGGTAAAATGAACACTGAAGCTTTCTTT; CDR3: CSALGKMNTEAFF
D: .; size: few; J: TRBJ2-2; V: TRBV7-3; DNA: TGTGCCAGCAGCCCACCGGAGAGGTCTCCCGGGGAGCTGTTTTTT; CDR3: CASSPPERSPGELFF
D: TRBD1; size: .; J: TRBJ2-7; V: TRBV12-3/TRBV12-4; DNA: TGTGCCAGCAGACCGACAGGGAAGGGCTACGAGCAGTACTTC; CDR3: CASRPTGKGYEQYF
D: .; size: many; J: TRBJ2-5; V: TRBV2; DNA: TGTGCCAGCAGTGACTACAAAGAGACCCAGTACTTC; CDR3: CASSDYKETQYF
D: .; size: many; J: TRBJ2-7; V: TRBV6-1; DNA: TGTGCCAGCAGTCGACCCGGGACATTCTCCTACGAGCAGTACTTC; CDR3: CASSRPGTFSYEQYF
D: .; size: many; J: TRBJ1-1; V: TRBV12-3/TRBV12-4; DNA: TGTGCCAGCAGCCCCGGGACCACTGAAGCTTTCTTT; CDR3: CASSPGTTEAFF
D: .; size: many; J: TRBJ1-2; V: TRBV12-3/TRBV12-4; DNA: TGTGCCAGCAGTCCAATTACCGGGATAGGGGAAGGCTACACCTTC; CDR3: CASSPITGIGEGYTF